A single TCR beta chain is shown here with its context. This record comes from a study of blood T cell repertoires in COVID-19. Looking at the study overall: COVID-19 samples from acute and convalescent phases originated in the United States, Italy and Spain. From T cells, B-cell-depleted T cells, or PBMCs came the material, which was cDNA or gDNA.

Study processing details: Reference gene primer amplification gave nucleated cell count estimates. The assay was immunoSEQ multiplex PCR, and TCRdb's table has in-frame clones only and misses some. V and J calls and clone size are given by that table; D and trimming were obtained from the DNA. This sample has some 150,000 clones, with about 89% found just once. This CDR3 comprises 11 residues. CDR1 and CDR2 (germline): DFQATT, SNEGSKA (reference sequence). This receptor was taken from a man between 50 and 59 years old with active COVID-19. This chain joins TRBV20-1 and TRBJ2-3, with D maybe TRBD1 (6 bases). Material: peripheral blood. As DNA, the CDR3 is TGCACCGGACAGATCACAGATACGCAGTATTTT. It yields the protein CTGQITDTQYF.